These 28 T cell receptor beta chains originate from one sample sequenced in a study of cytomegalovirus exposure and HLA in healthy donors. Use of 60 Vbeta and 13 Jbeta primers characterized the PCR. Libraries were prepared by immunoSEQ multiplex PCR; TCRdb keeps only in-frame clonotypes and omits some of them. The sample lists hundreds of thousands of clones, approximately 84% occurring once. Source material: PBMCs. The receptors were sampled from a woman in her 40s in good health and CMV-seronegative.

The rearrangement uses TRBV13 and TRBJ1-6; no reliable D call. Germline V gene lookup returns CDR1 PRHDT and CDR2 FYEKMQ (reference sequence). The ends were cut back, 2 bases at V and 16 bases at J, with 15 bases in the middle. The CDR3 consists of 13 residues. The CDR3 is CASSLSRGPQLHF. The CDR3 bases are TGTGCCAGCAGCTTAAGTAGAGGCCCGCAACTCCACTTT.

In its sample, this clone was seen once. CDR3 protein: CASRVRQGHEQYF. The DNA for the CDR3 is TGTGCCAGCAGGGTTAGACAGGGCCACGAGCAGTACTTC. This chain uses TRBV6-1 with TRBJ2-7, with 7 bases fitting TRBD1. After removal of 6 bases from V and 5 bases from J, the junction contained 7 bases not matched to a gene. Germline CDR1 reads MNHNS; CDR2 reads SASEGT. This CDR3 comprises 13 residues.

The chain recombines TRBV5-1 with TRBJ1-1, with D maybe TRBD1 (6 bases). Germline CDR1 and CDR2: SGHRS and YFSETQ. The CDR3 extends over 14 amino acids. V dropped 4 bases and J dropped 0 bases, with 10 bases sitting between them. The CDR3 sequence is CASSEDSMNTEAFF. In DNA form, the CDR3 reads TGCGCCAGCAGCGAGGACAGCATGAACACTGAAGCTTTCTTT. Using reference TRBV5-1 and TRBJ1-1 for the parts outside the CDR3, the full variable domain is KAGVTQTPRYLIKTRGQQVTLSCSPISGHRSVSWYQQTPGQGLQFLFEYFSETQRNKGNFPGRFSGRQFSNSRSEMNVSTLELGDSALYLCASSEDSMNTEAFFGQGTRLTVV.

V gene TRBV2 combines with J gene TRBJ1-1; the D gene is possibly TRBD1 (5 bases). This CDR3 is 15 amino acids long. Germline loops: CDR1 SNHLY, CDR2 FYNNEI. Trimming took off 4 bases at V and 1 base at J, with 13 bases between the two ends. The CDR3 protein is CASSADQTANTEAFF. CDR3 nucleotide sequence: TGTGCCAGCAGTGCGGATCAGACAGCGAACACTGAAGCTTTCTTT.

The V and J genes are TRBV7-2 and TRBJ2-2; tentatively, D is TRBD2 (7 bases). With 1 base removed from V and 6 bases from J, the gap between germline ends came to 15 bases. The CDR3 sequence is 16 residues long. The germline gives CDR1 SGHTA, CDR2 FQGNSA. CDR3 loop: CASSLGGGGGAGELFF. In DNA form, the CDR3 reads TGTGCCAGCAGCTTAGGTGGGGGGGGCGGCGCCGGGGAGCTGTTTTTT.

This rearrangement joins TRBV9 to TRBJ1-2; D may be TRBD1 (6 bases). The length of the CDR3 is 14 residues. V lost 3 bases to trimming and J lost 2 bases, with 11 bases between them. The germline V gene encodes CDR1 SGDLS and CDR2 YYNGEE. The CDR3 spells CASSASDRNYGYTF. As DNA, the CDR3 is TGTGCCAGCAGCGCCTCAGACAGGAACTATGGCTACACCTTC.

The gene calls are TRBV11-2 and TRBJ1-4, with TRBD1 matching over 7 bases. Germline values: CDR1 SGHAT, CDR2 FQNNGV. The length of the CDR3 is 14 residues. Trimming took 6 bases from V and 7 from J; bases not matched to a gene: 8. The chain's CDR3 is CASRQGIGIEKLFF. The CDR3 bases are TGTGCCAGCAGACAGGGGATTGGGATTGAAAAACTGTTTTTT.

This clone was picked up a small number of times. The V call is TRBV7-9, the J call TRBJ1-1; 7 nucleotides agree with TRBD1. Looked up from germline, CDR1 is SEHNR and CDR2 is FQNEAQ (reference sequence). CDR3 length: 14 amino acids. V lost 2 bases to trimming and J lost 10 bases; unmatched junction nucleotides: 10. The CDR3 here is CASSLSGGLSVAFF. CDR3 nucleotide sequence: TGTGCCAGCAGCTTATCAGGGGGTTTGTCGGTAGCTTTCTTT.

The chain carries TRBV6-5 and TRBJ2-3, with a weak D call TRBD2 (7 bases). With 9 bases removed from V and 5 bases from J, the gap between germline ends came to 18 bases. Germline lookup yields CDR1 MNHEY and CDR2 SVGAGI. The CDR3 extends over 14 amino acids. As DNA, the CDR3 is TGTGCCAGTACAGGGAGGGGTGGGGGAGATACGCAGTATTTT. It specifies CASTGRGGGDTQYF.

The chain uses TRBV2 and TRBJ2-1; the D gene is possibly TRBD1 (5 bases). Trimming cost V 6 bases and J 4 bases, with 7 bases left between them. From germline, CDR1 is SNHLY and CDR2 FYNNEI. This CDR3 region has 12 residues. The CDR3 sequence: CASRQEYNEQFF. The CDR3 DNA reads as TGTGCCAGCAGACAGGAGTACAATGAGCAGTTCTTC.

The V call is TRBV27, the J call TRBJ1-2; 7 nucleotides match TRBD1. CDR1 is MNHEY, CDR2 SMNVEV, per germline (reference sequence). The CDR3 length is 13 residues. V trimming: 6 bases; J trimming: 6 bases; junction bases outside the gene matches: 7. CDR3 loop: CASRSTGAHGYTF. CDR3 in DNA: TGTGCCAGCAGGTCCACAGGGGCCCATGGCTACACCTTC.

As regards this clone: Other DNA sequences in this specimen translate into the identical CDR3. The rearrangement uses TRBV18 and TRBJ1-1, with D maybe TRBD1 (5 bases). This CDR3 is 13 amino acids long. Germline CDR1 and CDR2: KGHSH and LQKENI. The V and J ends lost 4 bases and 1 base respectively, with 7 bases between them. The CDR3 region has the DNA TGTGCCAGCTCACAACAGGCGAACACTGAAGCTTTCTTT. This sequence encodes CASSQQANTEAFF.

This chain joins TRBV5-1 and TRBJ2-7; 9 bases map to TRBD1. Germline loops: CDR1 SGHRS, CDR2 YFSETQ. The V segment lost 1 base and the J segment 2 bases; nucleotides outside the gene matches: 1. CDR3 length equals 14 residues. Here the CDR3 DNA reads TGCGCCAGCAGCTTGAGGACAGGGGCCTACGAGCAGTACTTC. This codes for CASSLRTGAYEQYF.

V gene TRBV21-1 combines with J gene TRBJ1-4; the table's TRBD1 call for D was not verified on the DNA. TRBV21-1 represents a pseudogene. The CDR3 is 15 residues long. Written as DNA, the CDR3 is TGTGCCAGCAGCACTAAGACAAAATCTAATGAAAAACTGTTTTTT. Amino acids: CASSTKTKSNEKLFF.

The J gene is TRBJ2-2, the V gene TRBV9; D possibly corresponds to TRBD1 (6 bases). The germline V gene encodes CDR1 SGDLS and CDR2 YYNGEE. Trimming removed 0 bases from V and 2 bases from J, with 11 bases in between. CDR3 length: 16 residues. Here the CDR3 reads CASSVAWDKNTGELFF. The DNA of the CDR3 is TGTGCCAGCAGCGTAGCCTGGGACAAAAACACCGGGGAGCTGTTTTTT.

This clone is a singleton in its sample. V and J are TRBV4-1 and TRBJ2-7, with 7 bases identical to TRBD1. From germline, CDR1 is MGHRA and CDR2 YSYEKL. J gave up 2 bases and V 0 bases, and 16 bases lay outside the gene matches. This CDR3 spans 19 amino acids. The CDR3 DNA reads TGCGCCAGCAGCCAAGATAGGGGCCCCCGACAGGGCTTCCCCTACGAGCAGTACTTC. As protein: CASSQDRGPRQGFPYEQYF.

This clone was detected only a few times. The rearrangement links TRBV4-3 to TRBJ2-7; the match to TRBD1 covers 12 bases. This CDR3 has 16 residues. The germline gives CDR1 LGHNA, CDR2 YSLEER. Losses at the gene ends were 1 base for V and 3 bases for J; bases not matched to a gene: 4. The CDR3 sequence: CASSQAGTGGIYEQYF. The CDR3 DNA sequence: TGCGCCAGCAGCCAAGCCGGGACAGGGGGCATCTACGAGCAGTACTTC.

The chain links TRBV28 to TRBJ1-6; D unresolved. CDR1 and CDR2 (germline): MDHEN, SYDVKM. Trimming removed 11 bases at V and 6 bases at J, with 20 bases between. The CDR3 loop spans 15 amino acids. CDR3 residues: CASRRFRDPNSPLHF. CDR3 sequence (DNA): TGTGCCTCCCGTCGATTTCGCGATCCTAATTCACCCCTCCACTTT.

The genes are TRBV5-8 and TRBJ1-5, with a tentative D call TRBD1 (5 bases). This CDR3 is built from 15 residues. The ends were cut back, 4 bases at V and 1 base at J, with 12 bases in the middle. Germline CDR1 is SGHTS and CDR2 is YDEGEE. CDR3 amino acids: CASSLGQGSNQPQHF. The CDR3 DNA reads TGTGCCAGCAGCCTGGGGCAGGGAAGCAATCAGCCCCAGCATTTT. Full variable domain (remainder filled in from reference TRBV5-8 and TRBJ1-5): EAGVTQSPTHLIKTRGQQATLRCSPISGHTSVYWYQQALGLGLQFLLWYDEGEERNRGNFPPRFSGRQFPNYSSELNVNALELEDSALYLCASSLGQGSNQPQHFGDGTRLSIL.

The chain joins TRBV28 to TRBJ1-3; 10 bases fit TRBD1. After removal of 7 bases from V and 2 bases from J, the junction contained 5 bases not matched to a gene. The CDR3 is 15 amino acids. Germline assignment: CDR1 MDHEN and CDR2 SYDVKM. In DNA form, the CDR3 reads TGTGCCAGCAATGGACAGGGGGAGGCTGGAAACACCATATATTTT. Encoded protein: CASNGQGEAGNTIYF.

In this sample, this clone turned up a few times. The rearrangement links TRBV7-8 to TRBJ2-7; 10 bases align to TRBD1. Germline CDR1 and CDR2: SGHVS and FQNEAQ. V gave up 5 bases and J gave up 4 bases; unmatched junction bases: 5. The CDR3 has 14 amino acids. The CDR3 here is CASSQGTGEYEQYF. DNA for the CDR3: TGTGCCAGCAGCCAAGGGACAGGGGAGTACGAGCAGTACTTC.

V gene TRBV7-2 combines with J gene TRBJ2-1; 11 bases are shared with TRBD2. Trimming cost V 5 bases and J 2 bases; bases outside gene matches: 5. Germline CDR1 and CDR2: SGHTA and FQGNSA. The CDR3 loop spans 16 amino acids. The CDR3 loop reads CASSKTSGAPYNEQFF. The CDR3, as DNA: TGTGCCAGCAGCAAGACTAGCGGGGCTCCCTACAATGAGCAGTTCTTC.

The rearrangement links TRBV6-1 to TRBJ1-1; 8 bases line up with TRBD1. Germline-derived CDR1 and CDR2 are MNHNS and SASEGT. V shed 6 bases and J 2 bases; nucleotides not matched to a gene: 5. This CDR3 region has 14 residues. Here the CDR3 reads CASRTGAGNTEAFF. The CDR3 DNA reads as TGTGCCAGCAGGACAGGGGCGGGAAACACTGAAGCTTTCTTT.

V usage is TRBV13 and J usage is TRBJ1-6, with 7 positions matching TRBD1. Germline values: CDR1 PRHDT, CDR2 FYEKMQ (reference sequence). Trimming at V came to 6 bases and at J to 5 bases, leaving 4 bases not matched to a gene. The length of the CDR3 is 14 residues. The CDR3 DNA follows: TGTGCCAGCAGAGGACAGGCCAATAATTCACCCCTCCACTTT. Its translation is CASRGQANNSPLHF. The full variable domain, with the rest looked up from reference TRBV13 and TRBJ1-6, is AAGVIQSPRHLIKEKRETATLKCYPIPRHDTVYWYQQGPGQDPQFLISFYEKMQSDKGSIPDRFSAQQFSDYHSELNMSSLELGDSALYFCASRGQANNSPLHFGNGTRLTVT.

The chain carries TRBV7-3 and TRBJ2-7; 9 bases match TRBD1. The CDR3 is 13 amino acids. Germline-derived CDR1 and CDR2 are SGHTA and FQGTGA. Trimming at V came to 3 bases and at J to 5 bases, leaving 2 bases not matched to a gene. The CDR3 reads CASSLGQGNEQYF. The CDR3, as DNA: TGTGCCAGCAGCTTGGGACAGGGCAACGAGCAGTACTTC.

This chain uses TRBV7-2 with TRBJ1-6, with TRBD1 matching 9 bases. J gave up 7 bases and V 2 bases, and 3 bases lay outside the gene matches. The length of the CDR3 is 15 residues. CDR1 and CDR2 from the germline V gene are SGHTA and FQGNSA. The CDR3 loop reads CASSLLQGANSPLHF. The DNA for the CDR3 is TGTGCCAGCAGCTTATTACAGGGGGCCAATTCACCCCTCCACTTT.

On this clone itself: Other DNA variants within this sample encode the same CDR3. The V call is TRBV9, the J call TRBJ1-1; D is unclear. Trimming left V 1 base short and J 1 base short, with 5 bases between. Germline V CDR1 and CDR2: SGDLS, YYNGEE. This CDR3 spans 13 amino acids. CDR3 in DNA: TGTGCCAGCAGCGTATCCGGGAACACTGAAGCTTTCTTT. Its protein is CASSVSGNTEAFF.

The V call is TRBV7-8, the J call TRBJ1-2; weak D call: TRBD1 (6 bases). The V end was cut by 0 bases, the J end by 2 bases, with 7 bases between. CDR1 and CDR2 (germline): SGHVS, FQNEAQ. The CDR3 sequence is 14 residues long. Written as DNA, the CDR3 is TGTGCCAGCAGCTTAGCGGGACAAAACTATGGCTACACCTTC. As protein: CASSLAGQNYGYTF.